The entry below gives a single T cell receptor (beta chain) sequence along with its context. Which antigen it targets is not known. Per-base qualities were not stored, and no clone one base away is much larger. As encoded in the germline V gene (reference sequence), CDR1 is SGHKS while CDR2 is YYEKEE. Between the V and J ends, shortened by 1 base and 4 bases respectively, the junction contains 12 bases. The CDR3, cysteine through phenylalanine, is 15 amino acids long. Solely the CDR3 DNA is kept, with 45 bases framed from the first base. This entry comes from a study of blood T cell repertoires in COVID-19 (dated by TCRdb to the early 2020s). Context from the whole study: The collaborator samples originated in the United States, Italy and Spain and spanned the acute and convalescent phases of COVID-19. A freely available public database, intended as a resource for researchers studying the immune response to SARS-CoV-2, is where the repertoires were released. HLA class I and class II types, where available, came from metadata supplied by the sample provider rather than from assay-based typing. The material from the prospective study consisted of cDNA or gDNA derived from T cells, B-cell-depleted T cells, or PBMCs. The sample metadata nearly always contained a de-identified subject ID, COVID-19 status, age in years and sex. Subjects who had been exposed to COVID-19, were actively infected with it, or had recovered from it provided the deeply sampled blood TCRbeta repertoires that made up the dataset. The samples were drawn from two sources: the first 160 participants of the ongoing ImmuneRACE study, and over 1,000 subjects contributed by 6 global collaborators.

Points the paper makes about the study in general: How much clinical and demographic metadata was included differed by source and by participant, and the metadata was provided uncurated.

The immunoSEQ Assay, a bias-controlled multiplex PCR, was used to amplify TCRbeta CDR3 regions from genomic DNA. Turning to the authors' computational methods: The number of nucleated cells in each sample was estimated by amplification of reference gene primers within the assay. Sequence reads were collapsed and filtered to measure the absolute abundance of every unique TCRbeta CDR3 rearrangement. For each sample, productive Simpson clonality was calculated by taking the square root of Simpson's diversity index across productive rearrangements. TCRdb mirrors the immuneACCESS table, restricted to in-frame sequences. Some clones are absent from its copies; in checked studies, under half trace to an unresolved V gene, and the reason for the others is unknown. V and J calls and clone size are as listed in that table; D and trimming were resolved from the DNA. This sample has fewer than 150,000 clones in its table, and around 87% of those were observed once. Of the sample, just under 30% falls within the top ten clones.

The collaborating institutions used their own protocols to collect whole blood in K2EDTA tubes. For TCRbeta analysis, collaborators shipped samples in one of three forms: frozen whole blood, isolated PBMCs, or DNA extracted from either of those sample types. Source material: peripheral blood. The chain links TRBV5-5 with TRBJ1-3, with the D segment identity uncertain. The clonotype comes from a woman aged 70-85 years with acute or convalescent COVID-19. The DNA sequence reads TGTGCCAGCAGCTTGTTTGCGGGGAAGGGAAACACCATATATTTT. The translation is CASSLFAGKGNTIYF.